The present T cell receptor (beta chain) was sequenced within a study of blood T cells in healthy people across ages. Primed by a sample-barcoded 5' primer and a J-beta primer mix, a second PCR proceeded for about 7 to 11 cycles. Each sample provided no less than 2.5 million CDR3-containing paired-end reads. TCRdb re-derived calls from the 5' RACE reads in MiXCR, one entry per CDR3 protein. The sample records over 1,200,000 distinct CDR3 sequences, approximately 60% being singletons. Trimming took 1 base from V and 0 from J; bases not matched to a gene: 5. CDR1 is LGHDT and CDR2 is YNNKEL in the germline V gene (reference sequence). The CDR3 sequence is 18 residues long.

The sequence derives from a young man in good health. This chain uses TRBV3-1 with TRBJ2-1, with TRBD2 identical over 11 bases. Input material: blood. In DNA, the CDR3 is TGTGCCAGCAGCCAAGCTGCTAGCGGGGGGTCCTCCTACAATGAGCAGTTCTTC. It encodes CASSQAASGGSSYNEQFF.